This entry describes one T cell receptor beta chain. Trimming removed 5 bases from V and 4 bases from J, with 14 bases in between. The CDR3 is 14 residues long. Germline V CDR1 and CDR2: MNHEY, SVGEGT. This specimen belongs to a study of blood T cell repertoires in COVID-19. The overall study: Nucleic acid was either cDNA or gDNA, and it came from T cells, B-cell-depleted T cells, or PBMCs.

In the original workflow: Reference gene primer amplification gave nucleated cell count estimates. Assay: immunoSEQ multiplex PCR; the TCRdb copy retains only in-frame clones and omits some. V, J and clone size are taken as reported in that table, and D and trimming were inferred from the DNA itself. The sample consists of about 60,000 clones, roughly four fifths of them appearing once. What was sequenced was peripheral blood. This clonotype originated in a middle-aged man with COVID-19, enrolled during active disease. V and J are TRBV6-2 or TRBV6-3 and TRBJ1-2; a possible D gene is TRBD1 (6 bases). As DNA, the CDR3 is TGTGCCAGCAGTAAAGGACAGTTTTTCTATGGCTACACCTTC. Its protein is CASSKGQFFYGYTF.